This passage covers 20 T cell receptor beta chains from one sample sequenced in a study of Ad26.COV2.S vaccination and SARS-CoV-2 variants. Profiling relied on immunoSEQ multiplex PCR, and the TCRdb table lists in-frame clones only, not all of them. The repertoire holds fewer than 600,000 clones, with nearly 90% as singletons. Specified treatment: around 19 received Ad26.COV2.S at low or high dose, single or two shots; roughly five received placebo; per-sample allocation not given. Samples came from day 63 after the first vaccine or placebo injection. This sample comprised peripheral blood, obtained in a trial of Ad26.COV2.S vaccine versus placebo. All receptors come from a person between 18 and 59 years old who received the Ad26.COV2.S COVID-19 vaccine or a placebo.

On this clone: Possible read error: a much larger clone is one base away. The same CDR3 arises from other DNA sequences in this sample as well. V usage is TRBV5-1 and J usage is TRBJ1-3, with D possibly TRBD1 on 6 matching bases. Deletions cut 4 bases from V and 0 bases from J, with 8 bases between. The CDR3 consists of 14 residues. Per germline, CDR1 SGHRS and CDR2 YFSETQ. The CDR3 DNA sequence: TGCGCCAGCAGCCTGGACAGCTCTGGAAACACCATATATTTT. Translation: CASSLDSSGNTIYF.

The rearrangement joins TRBV6-2 or TRBV6-3 to TRBJ2-1; 8 bases map to TRBD2. The CDR3 is made up of 16 amino acids. Germline CDR1 reads MNHEY; CDR2 reads SVGEGT. V shed 2 bases and J 0 bases; nucleotides not matched to a gene: 3. Here the CDR3 reads CASSYEAGGSYNEQFF. CDR3 coding DNA: TGTGCCAGCAGTTACGAGGCGGGGGGCTCCTACAATGAGCAGTTCTTC.

This sequence joins TRBV5-5 and TRBJ1-6; D call uncertain. Trimming took off 2 bases at V and 7 bases at J, with 10 bases between the two ends. Looked up from germline, CDR1 is SGHKS and CDR2 is YYEKEE (reference sequence). CDR3 length equals 14 residues. As DNA, the CDR3 is TGTGCCAGCAGCTTCAAGGGTAGCAATTCACCCCTCCACTTT. Its translation is CASSFKGSNSPLHF.

This chain uses TRBV5-1 with TRBJ2-6; TRBD1 matches 7 bases. Germline trimming cut 0 bases from V and 7 bases from J; bases unmatched to any gene: 13. The CDR3 has 18 residues. Germline loops: CDR1 SGHRS, CDR2 YFSETQ. This CDR3 is CASSLGRPGQLLANVLTF. The CDR3 DNA follows: TGCGCCAGCAGCTTGGGTCGTCCGGGACAGCTCCTAGCCAACGTCCTGACTTTC.

The gene calls are TRBV25-1 and TRBJ2-3; TRBD1 might be the D (6 bases). This CDR3 is built from 13 residues. V was trimmed by 4 bases and J by 3 bases, leaving 8 bases between them. CDR1 and CDR2 (germline): MGHDK, SYGVNS. Written as DNA, the CDR3 is TGTGCCAGCAGTGCAACAGGGACAGATACGCAGTATTTT. Translated: CASSATGTDTQYF.

The rearrangement uses TRBV6-5 and TRBJ1-2; 12 nucleotides agree with TRBD1. V gave up 7 bases and J gave up 7 bases; unmatched junction bases: 10. Germline lookup yields CDR1 MNHEY and CDR2 SVGAGI. The CDR3 has 15 amino acids. The CDR3: CASTSQGQGALGYTF. CDR3 bases: TGTGCCAGCACTTCCCAGGGACAGGGGGCGCTTGGCTACACCTTC.

The chain has TRBV2 and TRBJ1-5; D perhaps matches TRBD1 (5 bases). Deletions cut 6 bases from V and 7 bases from J, with 19 bases between. The CDR3 has 15 residues. Germline loops: CDR1 SNHLY, CDR2 FYNNEI. The CDR3: CASREGRTSRQPQHF. DNA for the CDR3: TGTGCCAGCAGAGAGGGACGGACTAGCAGGCAGCCCCAGCATTTT. Full variable domain (outside the CDR3, taken from reference TRBV2 and TRBJ1-5): EPEVTQTPSHQVTQMGQEVILRCVPISNHLYFYWYRQILGQKVEFLVSFYNNEISEKSEIFDDQFSVERPDGSNFTLKIRSTKLEDSAMYFCASREGRTSRQPQHFGDGTRLSIL.

This clone is a singleton in its sample. V and J are TRBV23-1 and TRBJ2-5; D possibly corresponds to TRBD1 (6 bases). TRBV23-1 is filed as an ORF, its function uncertain. V was cut by 2 bases and J by 2 bases, with 15 bases left in between. The CDR3 length is 16 residues. The CDR3 spells CASSQRPGDPQETQYF. DNA of the CDR3: TGCGCCAGCAGTCAAAGGCCAGGGGATCCTCAAGAGACCCAGTACTTC.

The CDR3 sequence is CASKYGQGSGANVLTF. The CDR3 nucleotides read TGTGCCAGCAAGTACGGTCAAGGATCTGGGGCCAACGTCCTGACTTTC. This chain links TRBV2 with TRBJ2-6; the D is unclear. Germline loops: CDR1 SNHLY, CDR2 FYNNEI. This CDR3 comprises 16 residues. V was clipped by 7 bases and J by 1 base, with 14 bases between them.

With respect to this clone: The sample contains more than one DNA sequence encoding this CDR3. The CDR3 protein is CASSLVGGNTEAFF. The DNA for the CDR3 is TGCGCCAGCAGCTTGGTGGGCGGGAACACTGAAGCTTTCTTT. The genes are TRBV5-1 and TRBJ1-1; D is undetermined. Germline V lookup: CDR1 SGHRS, CDR2 YFSETQ. V was pared by 0 bases and J by 1 base, with 7 bases between. The CDR3 has 14 residues.

This chain joins TRBV7-9 and TRBJ2-1; D is perhaps TRBD1 or TRBD2 (5 bases each). Germline V gene sequence: CDR1 SEHNR, CDR2 FQNEAQ (reference sequence). V shed 6 bases and J shed 10 bases, with 13 bases lying between them. The length of the CDR3 is 12 residues. DNA for the CDR3: TGTGCCAGCAGGAGGGTGGGGGAGGAGCAGTTCTTC. Translating it yields CASRRVGEEQFF.

This clone showed up just once. This chain uses TRBV3-1 (or the pseudogene TRBV3-2) with TRBJ1-5, with D uncertain. Trimming stripped 0 bases from V and 10 bases from J, with 16 bases between. Germline values: CDR1 LGHDT, CDR2 YNNKEL (reference sequence). The CDR3 is 15 residues long. The CDR3 DNA reads as TGTGCCAGCAGCCAAGATGGGTGGGTAAGAGAACCCCAGCATTTT. Its protein is CASSQDGWVREPQHF.

Turning to this clone: Other DNA sequences in the sample encode the same CDR3. The chain has TRBV6-5 and TRBJ1-2; a weak D match, TRBD1 (5 bases). V was trimmed by 0 bases and J by 2 bases, leaving 7 bases between them. The CDR3 totals 14 residues. Germline assignment: CDR1 MNHEY and CDR2 SVGAGI. Here the CDR3 DNA reads TGTGCCAGCAGTTACTCCCGGGGGAACTATGGCTACACCTTC. Its translation: CASSYSRGNYGYTF.

The CDR3 coding sequence is TGTGCCAGCTCACCAAAGGACAGGGGGCCGCGTACTGAAGCTTTCTTT. Residues: CASSPKDRGPRTEAFF. The chain joins TRBV18 to TRBJ1-1; 11 bases line up with TRBD1. The CDR3 is 16 amino acids. The V segment lost 2 bases and the J segment 5 bases; nucleotides outside the gene matches: 7. CDR1 is KGHSH, CDR2 LQKENI, per germline.

The chain carries TRBV4-2 and TRBJ1-1, with no clear D. Per germline, CDR1 LGHNA and CDR2 YNFKEQ. Trimming removed 1 base at V and 1 base at J, with 10 bases between. The length of the CDR3 is 15 residues. CDR3 in DNA: TGTGCCAGCAGCCAAGTGTCGGCAGGGAACACTGAAGCTTTCTTT. It yields the protein CASSQVSAGNTEAFF.

In this sample, this clone turned up once. The V gene is TRBV18, the J gene TRBJ1-1; no firm D call. V was trimmed by 3 bases and J by 10 bases, leaving 12 bases between them. The CDR3 covers 12 residues. Germline CDR1 reads KGHSH; CDR2 reads LQKENI. The chain's CDR3 is CASSPPFMRAFF. Written as DNA, the CDR3 is TGTGCCAGCTCACCCCCTTTCATGAGAGCTTTCTTT.

The J gene is TRBJ2-5, the V gene TRBV5-1; maybe TRBD2 (6 bases). Between the trimmed V and J ends, which lost 3 bases and 4 bases, there was a span of 16 bases. The CDR3 consists of 15 residues. Germline V CDR1 and CDR2: SGHRS, YFSETQ. The CDR3 DNA follows: TGCGCCAGCAGCTACTGGGGGGTCACCACAGAGACCCAGTACTTC. Amino acid sequence: CASSYWGVTTETQYF.

The J gene is TRBJ2-1, the V gene TRBV12-5; TRBD2 is a possible D gene (5 bases). Germline values: CDR1 LGHNT, CDR2 FRNRAP. This CDR3 is built from 17 residues. Trimming cost V 1 base and J 8 bases, with 21 bases left between them. The CDR3 loop reads CASGLAPDGVVHHEQFF. CDR3 bases: TGTGCTAGTGGTTTGGCCCCCGACGGGGTTGTACACCATGAGCAGTTCTTC.

This sequence joins TRBV20-1 and TRBJ2-3; no reliable D call. From germline, CDR1 is DFQATT and CDR2 SNEGSKA (reference sequence). The CDR3 totals 12 residues. V dropped 3 bases and J dropped 4 bases, with 8 bases sitting between them. The CDR3 spells CSASFGPDTQYF. CDR3 in DNA: TGCAGTGCTAGTTTCGGTCCAGATACGCAGTATTTT.

This clone was found once. The gene calls are TRBV7-9 and TRBJ2-2; TRBD2 matches 8 bases. The trim removed 3 bases at V and 5 bases at J, leaving 5 bases unmatched. CDR1 is SEHNR and CDR2 is FQNEAQ in the germline V gene (reference sequence). The CDR3 totals 15 residues. The CDR3 reads CASSFGGGRTGELFF. The DNA of the CDR3 is TGTGCCAGCAGCTTTGGCGGGGGGAGGACCGGGGAGCTGTTTTTT.